The sequence of this TCR beta chain was determined in a study of cytomegalovirus exposure and HLA in healthy donors. Study background: Inside one of the first data releases sat 75 million to 100 million unique TCRs taken from HLA-typed donors. Of the donors genotyped, about 410 in all, about 81% fell in the Caucasian-associated ancestry cluster.

CDR3 length: 15 amino acids. Germline CDR1 and CDR2: SGHNT and YYREEE (reference sequence). The V gene lost 5 bases and the J gene lost 4 bases, with 16 bases spanning the gap. Regarding this clone: The antigen is not known.

Study results and limitations: A previous analysis found most TCR beta V segments productive roughly 87% or roughly 30% of the time.

13 Jbeta primers and 60 Vbeta primers were used for the PCR. In the authors' workflow: A later analysis tallied 80 million to 100 million unique TCR beta chains, around 11 million of them shared. Clones were sequenced by immunoSEQ multiplex PCR, and TCRdb holds only the in-frame ones, with some missing. That table is the source of V, J and clone size, and D and trimming were worked out from the DNA. The sample carries about 130,000 clones, about 73% recorded once. The rearrangement links TRBV5-4 to TRBJ2-1, with D possibly matching TRBD1 (6 bases). The TCR was taken from a woman in her forties in good health and CMV-seropositive. Sequencing was carried out using PBMCs. The CDR3 DNA sequence: TGTGCCAGCAGATTGCGGGCAGGGGAATACAATGAGCAGTTCTTC. It specifies CASRLRAGEYNEQFF.